This is a list of T cell receptor beta chains from one sample in a study of T cells after yellow fever vaccination. One entry per CDR3 protein, called by TCRdb with MiXCR from the 5' RACE reads. Of 100,000 to 150,000 distinct CDR3 sequences in the sample, under 8% were seen once. The sample here was CD4+ T cells sorted from PBMCs, taken 10 days after the first yellow fever vaccination. The receptors here all came from a man aged 18 to 30 who received the YFV17D yellow fever vaccine. Each CDR3 is given with its conserved first and last residue. The D gene is left open where the match is weak. Some rows have no size entry. The others give once, few or many, or a class for an expanded clone.

J | V | D | size | DNA | CDR3
TRBJ2-1 | TRBV7-9 | TRBD2 | few | TGTGCCAGCAGCTTGAGACTAGCGGGGGATACCTACAATGAGCAGTTCTTC | CASSLRLAGDTYNEQFF
TRBJ2-1 | TRBV18 | - | many | TGTGCCAGCTCACCACGACATATGAGCTCCTACAATGAGCAGTTCTTC | CASSPRHMSSYNEQFF
TRBJ2-1 | TRBV6-5 | - | many | TGTGCCAGCAGTAAAACAGGGAATGAGCAGTTCTTC | CASSKTGNEQFF
TRBJ1-6 | TRBV3-1 | TRBD1 | many | TGTGCCAGCAGCCAAGATGGGACAGGCTTCTATAATTCACCCCTCCACTTT | CASSQDGTGFYNSPLHF
TRBJ2-3 | TRBV7-2 | - | many | TGTGCCAGCAGCACCACGTCAGGGGAGAATACGCAGTATTTT | CASSTTSGENTQYF
TRBJ2-1 | TRBV5-1 | - | many | TGCGCCAGCAGCTTAGGACAGTTGCGGCAGTTCTTC | CASSLGQLRQFF
TRBJ1-2 | TRBV20-1 | TRBD1 | many | TGCAGTGCTAGAACGGGACAGGGGACCGAAGGCTACACCTTC | CSARTGQGTEGYTF
TRBJ1-5 | TRBV5-1 | - | - | TGCGCCAGCAGCCCACAGGGAGATCGCAATCAGCCCCAGCATTTT | CASSPQGDRNQPQHF
TRBJ2-7 | TRBV20-1 | - | once | TGCAGCTCCCCCCAGGGTCCGGGCGCCTCCTACGAGCAGTACTTC | CSSPQGPGASYEQYF
TRBJ1-3 | TRBV5-1 | - | many | TGCGCCAGCAGCTCTGACGGGGGCTCCGGAAACACCATATATTTT | CASSSDGGSGNTIYF
TRBJ2-7 | TRBV5-1 | - | many | TGCGCCAGCGCAGCAGGGAATTACGAGCAGTACTTC | CASAAGNYEQYF
TRBJ2-5 | TRBV9 | TRBD2 | few | TGTGCCAGCAGCGTGACTAGCGGGGGGGCCGGGTTCGAGACCCAGTACTTC | CASSVTSGGAGFETQYF
TRBJ2-5 | TRBV5-1 | - | - | TGCGCCAGCAGCCCGGGGGTTTCGTGGGGCCTCACCGGAGAGACCCAGTACTTC | CASSPGVSWGLTGETQYF
TRBJ2-3 | TRBV7-9 | TRBD2 | many | TGTGCCAGCAGCTTAGCCAGACTAGCGGGCACAGATACGCAGTATTTT | CASSLARLAGTDTQYF
TRBJ1-6 | TRBV5-1 | - | many | TGCGCCAGCAAAATCAGTGACCCCCTCCACTTT | CASKISDPLHF
TRBJ1-4 | TRBV28 | - | many | TGTGCCAGCAGTTCGCCACTTGCAACTAATGAAAAACTGTTTTTT | CASSSPLATNEKLFF
TRBJ2-2 | TRBV7-2 | - | many | TGTGCCAGCAGCTTAGGGTGGAGGACAGGGGAGCTGTTTTTT | CASSLGWRTGELFF
TRBJ2-3 | TRBV4-3 | - | few | TGCGCCAGCAGCCAAGGACTACCGGTCACAGATACGCAGTATTTT | CASSQGLPVTDTQYF
TRBJ2-5 | TRBV5-1 | - | - | TGCGCCAGCAGCTTGATGGGGGAACAAGAGACCCAGTACTTC | CASSLMGEQETQYF
TRBJ2-7 | TRBV5-1 | TRBD1 | few | TGCGCCCCCTTGCGAGCAGGGGGTTTGCACGAGCAGTACTTC | CAPLRAGGLHEQYF
TRBJ2-2 | TRBV5-5 | - | many | TGTGCCAGCAACAGCTTGTCGGGTGCCGGGGAGCTGTTTTTT | CASNSLSGAGELFF
TRBJ1-1 | TRBV20-1 | - | many | TGCAGTGCAGCACAGGGTGGGCTCACTGAAGCTTTCTTT | CSAAQGGLTEAFF
TRBJ2-5 | TRBV28 | TRBD1 | many | TGTGCCACTCCGCCCAAGCCCCGACAGGGCCAAGAGACCCAGTACTTC | CATPPKPRQGQETQYF
TRBJ1-5 | TRBV20-1 | - | many | TGCAGTGCTGTGGACAGCACTCGGGGGCCCCAGCATTTT | CSAVDSTRGPQHF
TRBJ2-3 | TRBV7-9 | - | many | TGTGCCAGCAGCTACGCCATAGATACGCAGTATTTT | CASSYAIDTQYF
TRBJ2-3 | TRBV27 | TRBD2 | - | TGTGCCAGCAGTTTTTCCAGCCGACTAGCGGTAACAGATACGCAGTATTTT | CASSFSSRLAVTDTQYF
TRBJ2-3 | TRBV7-2 | TRBD2 | many | TGTGCCAGCAGCCTCTGGCGGGGGGGAAGCACAGATACGCAGTATTTT | CASSLWRGGSTDTQYF
TRBJ2-5 | TRBV4-1 | TRBD2 | many | TGCGCCAGCAGCCAAGCCCTTCGTTGGCGGGGGGGCCTTGAGACCCAGTACTTC | CASSQALRWRGGLETQYF
TRBJ2-2 | TRBV7-3 | - | many | TGTGCCAGCAGCGTCACTCGGGTGGCCGGGGAGCTGTTTTTT | CASSVTRVAGELFF
TRBJ2-7 | TRBV20-1 | - | many | TGCAGTGTATTCGACAGAAGCGTAAATTACTTC | CSVFDRSVNYF
TRBJ2-7 | TRBV5-1 | - | many | TGCGCCAGCAGCTTGGACGTCAGCTACGAGCAGTACTTC | CASSLDVSYEQYF
TRBJ2-4 | TRBV2 | TRBD2 | many | TGTGCCAGCGGTACGGGACTAGCGGAAAACATTCAGTACTTC | CASGTGLAENIQYF
TRBJ1-6 | TRBV9 | - | many | TGTGCCAGCAGCGGACGGACAGTTGGAGCTCCCTCAAATTCACCCCTCCACTTT | CASSGRTVGAPSNSPLHF
TRBJ2-6 | TRBV5-1 | - | - | TGCGCCAGCAGCTCCTGGGGCGGTGGGGCCAACGTCCTGACTTTC | CASSSWGGGANVLTF
TRBJ1-2 | TRBV4-2 | TRBD1 | - | TGTGCCATGGGCCTTGGGACAGTTTATGGCTACACCTTC | CAMGLGTVYGYTF
TRBJ2-7 | TRBV21-1 | - | - | TGTGCCAGCAGCAAAGTAGGCAGCGCTAGATACGAGCAGTACTTC | CASSKVGSARYEQYF
TRBJ1-2 | TRBV6-2/TRBV6-3 | TRBD1 | many | TGTGCCAGCAGTTACCCGGACAGGCTTGGCTACACCTTC | CASSYPDRLGYTF
TRBJ2-5 | TRBV20-1 | - | many | TGCAGTGCTAGGGTAGTCACGGGGGAGACCCAGTACTTC | CSARVVTGETQYF
TRBJ2-5 | TRBV20-1 | TRBD2 | - | TGCAGTGCTAGACGGGGGGGGGGAGAGACCCAGTACTTC | CSARRGGGETQYF
TRBJ2-6 | TRBV7-3 | - | many | TGTGCCAGCAGGGACGGTACTGCGGGGGCCAACGTCCTGACTTTC | CASRDGTAGANVLTF
TRBJ2-5 | TRBV5-4 | - | few | TGTGCCAGCAGCCTCGGGACAAGTAAAGAGACCCAGTACTTC | CASSLGTSKETQYF
TRBJ2-2 | TRBV5-1 | TRBD2 | many | TGCGCCAGCAGCCCCCTCGTGCGGGGGATAAACACCGGGGAGCTGTTTTTT | CASSPLVRGINTGELFF
TRBJ1-2 | TRBV30 | - | - | TGTGCCTGGAGTGTAAGGGCAGGAGGAGGCTACACCTTC | CAWSVRAGGGYTF
TRBJ1-1 | TRBV5-1 | TRBD1 | - | TGCGCCAGCAGCCTGGGGACAGGGTCTGCTGAAGCTTTCTTT | CASSLGTGSAEAFF
TRBJ2-7 | TRBV7-2 | - | many | TGTGCCAGCAGCTTGAGCTTATTGGGCGAGCAGTACTTC | CASSLSLLGEQYF
TRBJ1-1 | TRBV6-2/TRBV6-3 | - | many | TGTGCCAGCAATTTGGTCGGGAACACTGAAGCTTTCTTT | CASNLVGNTEAFF
TRBJ2-3 | TRBV4-1 | - | - | TGTGCCAGCAGCCCCGGGCACACCTATACGCAGTATTTT | CASSPGHTYTQYF
TRBJ2-3 | TRBV6-1 | - | few | TGTGCCAGCAGGAGGACCCACCCAAGGGGGACAGATACGCAGTATTTT | CASRRTHPRGTDTQYF
TRBJ2-5 | TRBV18 | - | many | TGTGCCAGCTCACCACCTAACTTCCAGAGGGGGACCCAGTACTTC | CASSPPNFQRGTQYF
TRBJ1-1 | TRBV5-1 | - | many | TGCGCCAGCAGCTTGGATTGGCAAGACACTGAAGCTTTCTTT | CASSLDWQDTEAFF
TRBJ1-2 | TRBV4-2 | - | few | TGTGCCAGCAGCCAAGATTCCGGCGCCTATGGCTACACCTTC | CASSQDSGAYGYTF
TRBJ2-6 | TRBV18 | - | - | TGTGCCAGCTCACCAGGGTGGGGGCCCGACACAGTCCTGACTTTC | CASSPGWGPDTVLTF
TRBJ2-6 | TRBV27 | - | many | TGTGCCAGCAGTTTCCGCGACGCTGGGGCCAACGTCCTGACTTTC | CASSFRDAGANVLTF
TRBJ2-7 | TRBV10-2 | - | many | TGCGCCAGCACGGGACTCCTGGTCGACGAGCAGTACTTC | CASTGLLVDEQYF
TRBJ1-6 | TRBV4-3 | - | many | TGCGCCAGCAGCCAACGCCTGGAATCGGATTCACCCCTCCACTTT | CASSQRLESDSPLHF
TRBJ1-2 | TRBV20-1 | - | many | TGCAGTGCTAGTGTGTGGCAGGTGGACTATGGCTACACCTTC | CSASVWQVDYGYTF
TRBJ1-2 | TRBV12-3/TRBV12-4 | - | many | TGTGCCAGCAGCAAAGGGGGGCCTAACTATGGCTACACCTTC | CASSKGGPNYGYTF
TRBJ1-1 | TRBV2 | - | many | TGTGCCAGCAGGGGTAGGTCCTGGGTGACAGATTCGAACACTGAAGCTTTCTTT | CASRGRSWVTDSNTEAFF
TRBJ2-7 | TRBV5-4 | TRBD2 | many | TGTGCCAGCAGCCGTTTGACTAGCGGACACTACGAGCAGTACTTC | CASSRLTSGHYEQYF